These T cell receptor beta chains were read from a single sample in a study of CD8 T cells in ankylosing spondylitis. TCRdb processed the 5' RACE reads anew with MiXCR; each CDR3 protein has one entry. The table records 220,000 or so distinct CDR3 sequences, 10% of them present only once. The sequencing input was blood, either unsorted or a sorted T cell fraction (not recorded which). These receptors all come from a male donor with ankylosing spondylitis or in good health (not recorded which). Each CDR3 is given with its conserved first and last residue. D genes are given only for firm matches. Expanded clones get a size class; other rows say once, few or many, or leave the size out.

d_call j_call v_call clone_size cdr3_aa cdr3_nt
- TRBJ2-7 TRBV29-1 many CSVDQGSDEQYF TGCAGCGTCGATCAGGGGTCTGACGAGCAGTACTTC
TRBD1 TRBJ1-6 TRBV11-2 many CASSTGQDNSPLHF TGTGCCAGCAGCACAGGACAGGATAATTCACCCCTCCACTTT
- TRBJ1-5 TRBV20-1 many CSARPGGRQPQHF TGCAGTGCCAGACCCGGGGGGCGCCAGCCCCAGCATTTT
TRBD2 TRBJ2-7 TRBV2 many CAVSGDLYEQYF TGTGCCGTCAGCGGGGACCTCTACGAGCAGTACTTC
TRBD1 TRBJ1-5 TRBV2 many CASMAGRQGANQPQHF TGTGCCAGCATGGCCGGGAGACAGGGGGCGAATCAGCCCCAGCATTTT
- TRBJ1-6 TRBV7-9 many CASSPGGGHHSPLHF TGTGCCAGCAGCCCGGGCGGCGGGCATCATTCACCCCTCCACTTT
- TRBJ2-3 TRBV20-1 - CSATDRRTNTDTQYF TGCAGCGCGACTGACAGACGGACTAACACAGATACGCAGTATTTT
TRBD2 TRBJ2-5 TRBV12-3/TRBV12-4 - CASSLGSGGLQETQYF TGTGCCAGCAGTTTAGGGAGCGGGGGGCTCCAAGAGACCCAGTACTTC
- TRBJ2-7 TRBV7-8 many CASSPEDSYEQYF TGTGCCAGCTCCCCTGAAGATAGCTACGAGCAGTACTTC
- TRBJ1-2 TRBV3-1 many CASSQGTVYGYTF TGTGCCAGCAGCCAGGGAACAGTGTATGGCTACACCTTC
TRBD1 TRBJ1-4 TRBV7-9 - CASSEGTVNEKLFF TGTGCCAGCAGCGAAGGGACAGTTAATGAAAAACTGTTTTTT
- TRBJ1-1 TRBV5-1 many CASSPARGSNTEAFF TGCGCCAGCAGCCCTGCCAGGGGCTCCAACACTGAAGCTTTCTTT
- TRBJ2-7 TRBV5-1 many CASSSAVVYEQYF TGCGCCAGCAGCTCTGCAGTCGTGTACGAGCAGTACTTC
TRBD1 TRBJ2-7 TRBV3-1 many CASSFHRDSSYEQYF TGTGCCAGCAGCTTCCACCGGGACAGCTCCTACGAGCAGTACTTC
- TRBJ2-3 TRBV25-1 few CASWSSRDTQYF TGTGCCAGCTGGTCTAGCCGGGATACGCAGTATTTT
- TRBJ2-7 TRBV3-1 many CASSPRPTGAYEQYF TGTGCCAGCAGCCCTCGCCCTACGGGAGCATACGAGCAGTACTTC
- TRBJ2-7 TRBV30 - CAWNREGGSSSYEQYF TGTGCCTGGAACAGGGAGGGGGGTTCAAGCTCCTACGAGCAGTACTTC
TRBD2 TRBJ2-3 TRBV20-1 many CSAPLGGDTQYF TGCAGTGCCCCGCTGGGGGGGGATACGCAGTATTTT
- TRBJ2-7 TRBV4-2 few CASSQDRDGPYEQYF TGTGCCAGCAGCCAAGATAGGGACGGACCCTACGAGCAGTACTTC
TRBD1 TRBJ2-7 TRBV20-1 - CSARPGDRGYEQYF TGCAGTGCTAGACCAGGGGACAGGGGCTACGAGCAGTACTTC
TRBD1 TRBJ1-5 TRBV28 many CASTPLGVGTGIRSQHF TGTGCCAGCACCCCGCTCGGCGTCGGGACAGGGATTAGGTCCCAGCATTTT
TRBD2 TRBJ2-1 TRBV9 few CASSGRPGGINNEQFF TGTGCCAGCAGCGGGCGTCCGGGGGGGATAAACAATGAGCAGTTCTTC
- TRBJ2-1 TRBV7-6 few CASSPGVDEQFF TGTGCCAGCAGCCCAGGGGTCGATGAGCAGTTCTTC
- TRBJ2-3 TRBV24-1 many CATSDAKGGGGRNTQYF TGTGCCACCAGTGACGCCAAAGGCGGAGGAGGCCGCAATACGCAGTATTTT
TRBD1 TRBJ2-1 TRBV20-1 many CSARDPGGSSYNEQFF TGCAGTGCTAGAGATCCAGGGGGTAGCTCCTACAATGAGCAGTTCTTC
TRBD1 TRBJ2-2 TRBV10-3 many CAISGQGNTGELFF TGTGCCATCAGTGGACAGGGGAACACCGGGGAGCTGTTTTTT
- TRBJ1-4 TRBV5-1 few CASTLSGSTNEKLFF TGCGCCAGCACCTTGTCGGGCTCAACTAATGAAAAACTGTTTTTT
- TRBJ2-3 TRBV6-4 many CASRRTLVSDLSDTQYF TGTGCCAGCCGCAGGACCCTCGTGTCTGACCTTTCAGATACGCAGTATTTT
- TRBJ2-5 TRBV2 many CASREGAKETQYF TGTGCCAGCAGAGAAGGGGCAAAAGAGACCCAGTACTTC